Listed below are T cell receptor beta chains from one sample, sequenced in a study of type 1 regulatory T cells. MiXCR, run by TCRdb on the reads, gives a single entry per CDR3 protein. The sample contains approximately 72,000 distinct CDR3 sequences, around 63% of which appear only once. Their antigens remain unidentified. The specimen sequenced was cultured T cells, either the whole culture or a sorted T cell fraction (not recorded which). Every receptor here comes from a human donor in good health. Both conserved end residues are part of each CDR3. Fields, in order: D gene, V gene, clone size, CDR3 length, J gene, CDR3 protein, CDR3 DNA. The D gene is left open where the match is weak. Expanded clones are given a class, and other clones once, few, many or no size at all.

.	TRBV5-1	.	17	TRBJ2-3	CASSLYVARTDTDTQYF	TGCGCCAGCAGCTTGTACGTAGCCCGTACCGACACAGATACGCAGTATTTT
.	TRBV7-2	.	14	TRBJ1-1	CASSLTRAGEGAFF	TGTGCCAGCAGCTTAACGCGGGCAGGCGAGGGCGCTTTCTTT
.	TRBV6-5	few	13	TRBJ1-2	CASSYTANYGYTF	TGTGCCAGCAGTTATACGGCTAACTATGGCTACACCTTC
TRBD1	TRBV27	.	16	TRBJ1-6	CASSLGTGVSNSPLHF	TGTGCCAGCAGTTTGGGGACAGGGGTATCCAATTCACCCCTCCACTTT
TRBD2	TRBV10-3	.	17	TRBJ2-7	CAISEAAQGLAGKGQYF	TGTGCCATCAGTGAAGCGGCCCAGGGACTAGCTGGAAAAGGGCAGTACTTC
.	TRBV5-1	.	14	TRBJ2-7	CASSLTLRSYEQYF	TGCGCCAGCAGCTTGACGTTGCGCTCCTACGAGCAGTACTTC
.	TRBV6-2/TRBV6-3	.	14	TRBJ2-7	CASSYEGPSYEQYF	TGTGCCAGCAGTTACGAGGGACCCTCCTACGAGCAGTACTTC
.	TRBV29-1	.	11	TRBJ2-3	CSAHVGHTQYF	TGCAGCGCCCACGTGGGTCATACGCAGTATTTT
.	TRBV4-3	few	14	TRBJ2-1	CASSQEFSLDEQFF	TGCGCCAGCAGCCAAGAGTTCAGCCTGGATGAGCAGTTCTTC
.	TRBV2	.	15	TRBJ2-1	CASSDQGLPNNEQFF	TGTGCCAGCAGTGATCAGGGTTTGCCCAACAATGAGCAGTTCTTC
TRBD2	TRBV20-1	.	14	TRBJ2-3	CSARNPGGADTQYF	TGCAGTGCTAGAAATCCGGGAGGGGCAGATACGCAGTATTTT
.	TRBV18	.	14	TRBJ2-7	CASSLSGQSYEQYF	TGTGCCAGCTCCCTCAGTGGACAGAGCTACGAGCAGTACTTC
.	TRBV3-1	.	14	TRBJ2-7	CASSQNRRGYEQYF	TGTGCCAGCAGCCAAAACCGTAGGGGCTACGAGCAGTACTTC
.	TRBV29-1	.	13	TRBJ2-5	CSGADRRQETQYF	TGCAGCGGGGCAGACAGGCGGCAGGAGACCCAGTACTTC
.	TRBV27	.	14	TRBJ2-1	CASSFTITYNEQFF	TGTGCCAGCAGTTTTACTATTACCTACAATGAGCAGTTCTTC
.	TRBV20-1	.	13	TRBJ1-2	CSARVTTGIGYTF	TGCAGTGCTAGAGTTACAACAGGGATTGGCTACACCTTC
.	TRBV29-1	.	14	TRBJ1-2	CSVESAGVNYGYTF	TGCAGCGTTGAATCGGCAGGGGTAAACTATGGCTACACCTTC
TRBD2	TRBV20-1	.	16	TRBJ2-1	CSARGTSGRIGNEQFF	TGCAGTGCCCGTGGGACTAGCGGGAGGATTGGCAATGAGCAGTTCTTC
.	TRBV10-2	once	12	TRBJ2-7	CASSDRVYEQYF	TGCGCCAGCAGTGACAGGGTTTACGAGCAGTACTTC
.	TRBV4-3	.	17	TRBJ2-3	CASSQDSRGSFTDTQYF	TGCGCCAGCAGCCAAGATTCGAGGGGGTCTTTCACAGATACGCAGTATTTT
.	TRBV7-6	.	14	TRBJ2-3	CASSYSRVTDTQYF	TGTGCCAGCAGCTATAGCAGGGTCACAGATACGCAGTATTTT
TRBD2	TRBV7-9	once	15	TRBJ2-3	CASSEAAGVTDTQYF	TGTGCCAGCAGCGAAGCGGCGGGAGTGACAGATACGCAGTATTTT
TRBD1	TRBV24-1	.	15	TRBJ2-1	CATATVGQGSGEQFF	TGTGCCACCGCAACAGTGGGACAGGGGTCGGGTGAGCAGTTCTTC
TRBD1	TRBV6-1	.	15	TRBJ1-5	CASRDRGLGNQPQHF	TGTGCCAGCAGGGACAGGGGTCTGGGCAATCAGCCCCAGCATTTT